This T cell receptor (beta chain) was sequenced in a study of early T cells in non-severe SARS-CoV-2 infection (dated by TCRdb to the early 2020s). As for the study more broadly: Because TCR sequencing was done on bulk RNA from unsorted whole blood, the alpha and beta chains could not be paired.

The study was a case-control design nested within a healthcare worker cohort in London, UK, with weekly nasopharyngeal swab PCR tests and blood sampling. Healthcare workers were recruited during the week of the UK lockdown, between 23 and 31 March 2020, and followed weekly for up to roughly 15 weeks. The cysteine opens and the phenylalanine closes a CDR3 of 14 amino acids. The sequence is cut down to CDR3 DNA, 42 bases in frame from base 1. The library relied on 5' RACE. Sequencing was carried out with a NextSeq 500. In the TCR library protocol, unique molecular identifiers were attached to individual cDNA molecules to correct for PCR bias and sequencing error. Both TCR alpha and beta chains were sequenced, and tight co-correlation was observed between alpha and beta sequence abundances in each sample. From the authors' description of their analysis: Decombinator V4 was used to perform V gene, J gene and CDR3 annotation of TCR sequences. TCRs were defined as expanded if a significant change between any two time points was detected under a Poisson model with p below 0.0001. TCR abundances were normalised to the total number of TCRs sequenced per sample and expressed as counts per million. TRAV1-2 paired with TRAJ12, TRAJ20 or TRAJ33 defined MAIT TCRs, while TRAV10 paired with TRAJ18 defined iNKT TCRs. VDJdb, accessed on 1 November 2021, was searched for TCRs annotated for CMV, EBV and SARS-CoV-2, and TCRs annotated for more than one antigen were excluded. TCRdb reprocessing: public reads trimmed at Q25 with fastp, clones called with MiXCR, in-frame beta chains kept. Here each entry gathers all rows of one CDR3 protein and keeps the most common genes and DNA. TCRdb's processing, not the study's, gives the V and J calls here. The sample table lists tens of thousands of distinct CDR3 sequences, 8% to 13% of them with a count of one. The ten biggest clones cover about 4.3% of the sample.

Regarding this clonotype: Its cognate antigen has yet to be identified. No much larger clone exists at a distance of one base, and base qualities are not known.

Here is what the overall study found, with its caveats: VDJdb matching was skewed toward anti-spike CD8 responses and likely underestimated virus-specific expansions by missing private and CD4 specificities.

The specimen sequenced was whole blood. The chain is made from TRBV1 and TRBJ2-3. TRBV1 is a documented pseudogene. The origin of this receptor is an adult who was a healthcare worker with PCR-confirmed SARS-CoV-2 infection or an uninfected control (not recorded which). The CDR3 has the sequence CTSSQGQRTDTQYF. The nucleotide sequence is given as TGCACCAGCAGCCAAGGGCAGCGCACAGATACGCAGTATTTT.